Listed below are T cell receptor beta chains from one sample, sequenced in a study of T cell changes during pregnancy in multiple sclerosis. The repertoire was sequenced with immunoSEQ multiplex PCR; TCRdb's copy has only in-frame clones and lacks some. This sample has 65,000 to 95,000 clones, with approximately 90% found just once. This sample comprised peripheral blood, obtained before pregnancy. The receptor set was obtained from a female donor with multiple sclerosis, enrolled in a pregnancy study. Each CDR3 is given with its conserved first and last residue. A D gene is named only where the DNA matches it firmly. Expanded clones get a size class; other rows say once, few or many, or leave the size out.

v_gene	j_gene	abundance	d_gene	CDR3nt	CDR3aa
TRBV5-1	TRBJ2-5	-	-	TGCGCCAGCAGCTTGGTAGCGGTCCAGGAGACCCAGTACTTC	CASSLVAVQETQYF
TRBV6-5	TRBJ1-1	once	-	TGTGCCAGCAGACCCACGCTGGACAGAATCACTGAAGCTTTCTTT	CASRPTLDRITEAFF
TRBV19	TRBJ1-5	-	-	TGTGCCAGTAGTAGAGGACGGGGGGGACCCCAGCATTTT	CASSRGRGGPQHF
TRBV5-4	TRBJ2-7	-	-	TGTGCCAGCAGCCTGGGGGGGCGGAGGTACGAGCAGTACTTC	CASSLGGRRYEQYF
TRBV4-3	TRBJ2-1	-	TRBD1	TGCGCCAGCAGCACTCGGGCCCTGGGACAGGGGGCGACTTACAATGAGCAGTTCTTC	CASSTRALGQGATYNEQFF
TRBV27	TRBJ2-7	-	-	TGTGCCAGCAGTTTATATGGAGGGTACTACGAGCAGTACTTC	CASSLYGGYYEQYF
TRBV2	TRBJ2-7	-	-	TGTGCCAGCAGCCCCTTAACCTACGAGCAGTACTTC	CASSPLTYEQYF
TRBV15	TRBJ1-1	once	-	TGTGCCACCAGCAGAGAAGCGGGTATGAACACTGAAGCTTTCTTT	CATSREAGMNTEAFF
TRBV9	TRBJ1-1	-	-	TGTGCCAGCAGCGTGGGGGCCGTAGAGGAGGCTTTCTTT	CASSVGAVEEAFF
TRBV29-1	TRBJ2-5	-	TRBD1	TGCAGCGTTTCCGGGACAGGCCTGGGAGAGACCCAGTACTTC	CSVSGTGLGETQYF
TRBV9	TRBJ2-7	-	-	TGTGCCAGCAGCGTAGAGTCGGGAGTCACCTCCTACGAGCAGTACTTC	CASSVESGVTSYEQYF
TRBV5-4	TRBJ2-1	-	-	TGTGCCAGCAGCTTGGGGTGGCAGGGCTCCTACAATGAGCAGTTCTTC	CASSLGWQGSYNEQFF
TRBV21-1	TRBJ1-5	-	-	TGTGCCAGCAGCAAAGCGCTGCAGAATCAGCCCCAGCATTTT	CASSKALQNQPQHF
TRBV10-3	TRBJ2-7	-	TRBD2	TGTGCCATCAGTGCAGGGAGGGCATACGAGCAGTACTTC	CAISAGRAYEQYF
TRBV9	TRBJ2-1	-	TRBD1	TGTGCCAGCAGCCCTGGGACAGGACTCTACAATGAGCAGTTCTTC	CASSPGTGLYNEQFF
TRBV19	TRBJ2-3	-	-	TGTGCCAGTAGTATATCAGGGATAGGCACAGATACGCAGTATTTT	CASSISGIGTDTQYF
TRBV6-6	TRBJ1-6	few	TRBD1	TGTGCCAGCAGTAACCGACAGGGTGAAGGTTCACCCCTCCACTTT	CASSNRQGEGSPLHF
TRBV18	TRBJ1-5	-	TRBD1	TGTGCCAGCTCCCCGGGACAGAATAGCAATCAGCCCCAGCATTTT	CASSPGQNSNQPQHF
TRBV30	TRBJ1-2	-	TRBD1	TGTGCCTGGAGTTTTGCAGGGGGTTATGGCTACACCTTC	CAWSFAGGYGYTF
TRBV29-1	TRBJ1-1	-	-	TGCAGCGTTACCAGGCCGAACACTGAAGCTTTCTTT	CSVTRPNTEAFF
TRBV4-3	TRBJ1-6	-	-	TGCGCCAGCAGCCAAGAAAGGCCAGGGCCCCGTTACAATTCACCCCTCCACTTT	CASSQERPGPRYNSPLHF
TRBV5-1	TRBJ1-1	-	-	TGCGCCAGCAGCTTTAGCACAGGGCAACCTGAAGCTTTCTTT	CASSFSTGQPEAFF
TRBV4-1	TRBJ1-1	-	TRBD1	TGCGCCAGCAGCCAACCTAGGACAGGGTCGACTGAAGCTTTCTTT	CASSQPRTGSTEAFF
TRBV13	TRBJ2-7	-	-	TGTGCCAGCAGCTTAGAAGGCGGGGGCCTGAACTACGAGCAGTACTTC	CASSLEGGGLNYEQYF
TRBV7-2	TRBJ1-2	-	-	TGTGCCAGCAGCTTAGATTATCCGCGCGGGAGCGGCTACACCTTC	CASSLDYPRGSGYTF
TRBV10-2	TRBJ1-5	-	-	TGCGCCAGCAGACTCCAGGGTAGCAATCAGCCCCAGCATTTT	CASRLQGSNQPQHF
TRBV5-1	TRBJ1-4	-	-	TGCGCCAGCAGCTCAGCGGGGTACGATGAAAAACTGTTTTTT	CASSSAGYDEKLFF